This TCR beta chain came from a study of neurological immune-mediated disorders. Broader study findings: While HTLV-1-associated myelopathy showed the greatest TCR clonal expansion, multiple sclerosis showed the least, falling below healthy controls.

One entry per CDR3 protein results from TCRdb running MiXCR on the 5' RACE reads. This table holds some 60,000 distinct CDR3 sequences, around 2.3% found once. This clonotype was recorded at least ten times. Its target is not known. Germline-derived CDR1 and CDR2 are SGHTA and FQGNSA. The CDR3 totals 13 residues. Trimming shortened V by 1 base and J by 7 bases, and 10 bases separated the two germline ends. The receptor's source is a middle-aged man with multiple sclerosis. V usage is TRBV7-2 and J usage is TRBJ1-2; the D gene is possibly TRBD1 (5 bases). Source material: PBMCs. CDR3 sequence: CASSLEGLSGYTF. The CDR3 DNA reads as TGTGCCAGCAGCTTAGAGGGGTTGAGTGGCTACACCTTC.